This T cell receptor (beta chain) was found in a study of T cell responses to AZD1222 COVID-19 vaccine. Germline loops: CDR1 MDHEN, CDR2 SYDVKM. The CDR3 totals 13 residues. Trimming removed 5 bases from V and 1 base from J, with 9 bases in between. Profiled with immunoSEQ multiplex PCR; TCRdb holds only in-frame clones, not every one. This table has over 110,000 clones, about 93% appearing once. The sequenced sample was peripheral blood, obtained on day 0 of AZD1222 vaccination. This sequence originates from an adult in good health. The V and J genes are TRBV28 and TRBJ2-7; the D gene is possibly TRBD1 (6 bases). The CDR3 region is CASSLGQSYEQYF. In DNA, the CDR3 is TGTGCCAGCAGTCTAGGACAGTCCTACGAGCAGTACTTC. Together with reference TRBV28 and TRBJ2-7, the CDR3 gives the full variable domain: DVKVTQSSRYLVKRTGEKVFLECVQDMDHENMFWYRQDPGLGLRLIYFSYDVKMKEKGDIPEGYSVSREKKERFSLILESASTNQTSMYLCASSLGQSYEQYFGPGTRLTVT.